Only a few counts were recorded for the clone carrying this T cell receptor beta chain. The antigen remains unidentified. The authors prepared the TCRbeta library with unique molecular identifiers. TCRdb called the PCR reads again in MiXCR, with one record for every CDR3 protein. The data show about 830,000 distinct CDR3 sequences, 15% to 20% seen once. This entry belongs to a study of T-cell reconstitution after alpha-beta-depleted transplantation in children. Study outcomes and limitations: About two months after transplant, alpha-beta T cells reportedly came from several hundred expanded graft clones. When one year had passed after transplant, most T-cell counts and diversity came from newly produced T cells. At day 60, the high TCRbeta diversity found in some patients originated from recipient T cells and thymic progenitors that had survived.

Sequences were derived from PBMCs, mostly from graft donor cells, sampled 360 days after TCRalphabeta/CD19-depleted stem cell transplant. The origin of this receptor is a male patient aged 5 to 17 who had a stem cell transplant for acute lymphoblastic leukemia, so the T cells may come from the graft donor.

This CDR3 is CATSDSPLGDTQYF. CDR3 in DNA: TGTGCCACCAGTGATAGCCCATTGGGAGATACGCAGTATTTT. The rearrangement joins TRBV24-1 to TRBJ2-3; no firm D call. CDR3 length: 14 residues. The germline V and J ends were trimmed by 3 bases and 5 bases, with 11 bases remaining between them. The germline CDR1 and CDR2 sequences are KGHDR and SFDVKD.